The next 28 T cell receptor beta chains were all read from a single sample in a study of blood T cell repertoires in COVID-19. TCRdb's copy holds only in-frame clones and misses some; the assay was immunoSEQ multiplex PCR. Among fewer than 300,000 clones listed, approximately 85% were seen once. Sequencing was carried out using peripheral blood. The receptors derive from a young man with active or convalescent COVID-19.

The chain combines TRBV4-1 with TRBJ2-5, with 12 bases fitting TRBD1. The germline CDR1 and CDR2 sequences are MGHRA and YSYEKL. CDR3 length equals 15 residues. V dropped 1 base and J dropped 5; count of bases not matched to a gene: 2. The CDR3, as DNA: TGCGCCAGCAGCCAAGGGGACAGGGGGCTGGAGACCCAGTACTTC. It codes for CASSQGDRGLETQYF.

This chain connects TRBV27 to TRBJ2-1; D is possibly TRBD1 (6 bases). The V end was cut by 6 bases, the J end by 10 bases, with 10 bases between. The CDR3 has 11 residues. Germline V gene sequence: CDR1 MNHEY, CDR2 SMNVEV (reference sequence). CDR3 residues: CASRYRVEQFF. CDR3 nucleotides: TGTGCCAGCAGGTACAGGGTAGAGCAGTTCTTC.

The chain uses TRBV15 and TRBJ1-4; D gene ambiguous. V gave up 0 bases and J gave up 5 bases, with 16 bases separating them. Germline V lookup: CDR1 LNHNV, CDR2 YYDKDF (reference sequence). The length of the CDR3 is 17 residues. CDR3 loop: CATSRDGLRSGNEKLFF. DNA for the CDR3: TGTGCCACCAGCAGAGATGGCTTGAGGAGCGGGAATGAAAAACTGTTTTTT.

The rearrangement links TRBV7-9 to TRBJ1-2; D is possibly TRBD1 (6 bases). Deletions cut 1 base from V and 0 bases from J, with 6 bases between. Germline loops: CDR1 SEHNR, CDR2 FQNEAQ (reference sequence). The CDR3 is 14 amino acids. The CDR3 region has the DNA TGTGCCAGCAGCTTAGGGACAGCTAACTATGGCTACACCTTC. The encoded protein is CASSLGTANYGYTF. Supplemented by reference TRBV7-9 and TRBJ1-2, the full variable domain reads DTGVSQNPRHKITKRGQNVTFRCDPISEHNRLYWYRQTLGQGPEFLTYFQNEAQLEKSRLLSDRFSAERPKGSFSTLEIQRTEQGDSAMYLCASSLGTANYGYTFGSGTRLTVV.

V and J are TRBV27 and TRBJ2-3; TRBD2 aligns across 12 bases. The junction had 9 bases not matched to a gene; V was cut back by 7 bases and J by 1 base. This CDR3 contains 17 residues. The germline gives CDR1 MNHEY, CDR2 SMNVEV (reference sequence). CDR3 loop: CASKPPSGGAGTDTQYF. The CDR3 coding sequence is TGTGCCAGCAAACCTCCTAGCGGGGGGGCGGGCACAGATACGCAGTATTTT.

The chain couples TRBV6-6 to TRBJ1-5; D may be TRBD1 (5 bases). The germline V gene has CDR1 MNHNY and CDR2 SVGAGI (reference sequence). V lost 5 bases and J 0 bases, leaving 17 bases between the germline ends. The length of the CDR3 is 17 residues. The chain's CDR3 is CASSPSTVYHSNQPQHF. Here the CDR3 DNA reads TGTGCCAGCAGTCCATCGACAGTTTACCATAGCAATCAGCCCCAGCATTTT.

The J gene is TRBJ2-5, the V gene TRBV9; maybe TRBD2 (6 bases). From germline, CDR1 is SGDLS and CDR2 YYNGEE. This CDR3 region has 15 residues. V gave up 3 bases and J gave up 4 bases, with 16 bases separating them. The CDR3 coding sequence is TGTGCCAGCAGCGCCCAAGTCGGGAGTTCAGAGACCCAGTACTTC. It is translated as CASSAQVGSSETQYF.

The chain uses TRBV9 and TRBJ2-1; a weak D match, TRBD1 (5 bases). The CDR3 spans 12 residues. The ends were cut back, 3 bases at V and 7 bases at J, with 8 bases in the middle. CDR1 and CDR2 (germline): SGDLS, YYNGEE. DNA of the CDR3: TGTGCCAGCAGCGCACAGGAGAATGAGCAGTTCTTC. Amino acid sequence: CASSAQENEQFF.

This clone was observed a single time. Written as DNA, the CDR3 is TGTGCCAGCAGCCCGCAGGGTCATTCCACAGATACGCAGTATTTT. Translated, it gives CASSPQGHSTDTQYF. The chain joins TRBV11-1 to TRBJ2-3; D might be TRBD1 (5 bases). V dropped 5 bases and J dropped 2 bases, with 14 bases sitting between them. The CDR3 contains 15 residues. Germline assignment: CDR1 SGHAT and CDR2 FQDESV (reference sequence).

This chain connects TRBV18 to TRBJ1-1, with TRBD1 matching 7 bases. V trimming: 4 bases; J trimming: 4 bases; junction bases outside the gene matches: 6. CDR3 length: 14 residues. Looked up from germline, CDR1 is KGHSH and CDR2 is LQKENI. CDR3: CASSLQSGGTEAFF. DNA for the CDR3: TGTGCCAGCTCACTACAGTCAGGGGGCACTGAAGCTTTCTTT. The variable domain in full, with the rest retrieved from reference TRBV18 and TRBJ1-1, is NAGVMQNPRHLVRRRGQEARLRCSPMKGHSHVYWYRQLPEEGLKFMVYLQKENIIDESGMPKERFSAEFPKEGPSILRIQQVVRGDSAAYFCASSLQSGGTEAFFGQGTRLTVV.

Details on this clone: The sample contains more than one DNA sequence encoding this CDR3. The CDR3 DNA reads as TGTGCCAGCAGTTATGGAACAGGGGTTCCCACCTACGAGCAGTACTTC. Protein product: CASSYGTGVPTYEQYF. V and J are TRBV6-2 or TRBV6-3 and TRBJ2-7; TRBD1 matches 7 bases. CDR1 is MNHEY and CDR2 is SVGEGT in the germline V gene. V trimming: 3 bases; J trimming: 2 bases; junction bases outside the gene matches: 10. The CDR3 contains 16 residues.

The chain joins TRBV6-1 to TRBJ1-5; D ambiguous. This CDR3 region has 14 residues. Deletions cut 3 bases from V and 2 bases from J, with 8 bases between. CDR1 and CDR2 (germline): MNHNS, SASEGT. The CDR3 DNA sequence: TGTGCCAGCAGTGATGGAGAGGGCAATCAGCCCCAGCATTTT. It specifies CASSDGEGNQPQHF.

The chain carries TRBV2 and TRBJ1-5, with D hard to call. Germline-derived CDR1 and CDR2 are SNHLY and FYNNEI. V lost 2 bases and J lost 7, with 6 bases in between. This CDR3 is 12 amino acids long. The CDR3 region is CASSEWEQPQHF. For the CDR3, the DNA is TGTGCCAGCAGTGAATGGGAGCAGCCCCAGCATTTT.

The J gene is TRBJ1-4, the V gene TRBV9, with D perhaps TRBD1 (6 bases). V lost 4 bases and J 7 bases, leaving 14 bases between the germline ends. In germline, CDR1 is SGDLS, CDR2 YYNGEE. This CDR3 has 14 residues. For the CDR3, the DNA is TGTGCCAGCAGCCCCGGGACAATTGGTGAAAAACTGTTTTTT. It codes for CASSPGTIGEKLFF.

This chain uses TRBV11-2 with TRBJ1-2; 11 bases match TRBD1. V lost 2 bases to trimming and J lost 8 bases; unmatched junction nucleotides: 10. The CDR3 contains 16 residues. Germline V CDR1 and CDR2: SGHAT, FQNNGV. CDR3 region: CASSLIRTGGASGYTF. The DNA of the CDR3 is TGTGCCAGCAGCTTAATTCGGACAGGGGGCGCGTCCGGCTACACCTTC.

This clone was observed a single time. V is TRBV7-9 and J is TRBJ1-5; TRBD1 matches at 10 bases. The junction had 2 bases not matched to a gene; V was cut back by 3 bases and J by 6 bases. CDR1 and CDR2 from the germline V gene are SEHNR and FQNEAQ (reference sequence). The CDR3 extends over 14 amino acids. The CDR3 sequence: CASSLGQGFQPQHF. The CDR3 DNA reads as TGTGCCAGCAGCTTGGGACAGGGGTTTCAGCCCCAGCATTTT.

The genes are TRBV15 and TRBJ1-2; the D gene is possibly TRBD1 (6 bases). This CDR3 has 14 residues. V shed 0 bases and J shed 8 bases, with 13 bases lying between them. Germline V gene sequence: CDR1 LNHNV, CDR2 YYDKDF (reference sequence). The CDR3 reads CATSRDYRVEGYTF. The CDR3 region has the DNA TGTGCCACCAGCAGAGACTACAGGGTGGAGGGCTACACCTTC. Variable domain in full (rest from reference TRBV15 and TRBJ1-2): DAMVIQNPRYQVTQFGKPVTLSCSQTLNHNVMYWYQQKSSQAPKLLFHYYDKDFNNEADTPDNFQSRRPNTSFCFLDIRSPGLGDTAMYLCATSRDYRVEGYTFGSGTRLTVV.

The chain has TRBV4-1 and TRBJ1-2; D gene unclear. V was shortened by 3 bases and J by 4 bases, with 12 bases between the two germline ends. The germline V gene has CDR1 MGHRA and CDR2 YSYEKL. The CDR3 contains 14 residues. CDR3 nucleotide sequence: TGCGCCAGCAGCCAGGAGGGCGGTGGCTATGGCTACACCTTC. This codes for CASSQEGGGYGYTF.

The J gene is TRBJ1-1, the V gene TRBV4-1, with no clear D. Deletions cut 0 bases from V and 0 bases from J, with 8 bases between. Germline V CDR1 and CDR2: MGHRA, YSYEKL. The length of the CDR3 is 15 residues. In nucleotides, the CDR3 is TGCGCCAGCAGCCAAGATCACGGGTTGAACACTGAAGCTTTCTTT. It is translated as CASSQDHGLNTEAFF.

This chain joins TRBV5-6 and TRBJ2-7; 9 nucleotides match TRBD2. The CDR3 is made up of 15 amino acids. V lost 2 bases, J lost 3 bases, and 6 bases stayed unmatched. The germline V gene has CDR1 SGHDT and CDR2 YYEEEE. CDR3 in amino acids: CASSLSLAGFYEQYF. The CDR3 coding sequence is TGTGCCAGCAGCTTAAGTCTAGCGGGGTTCTACGAGCAGTACTTC.

V usage is TRBV11-3 and J usage is TRBJ2-2; weak D call: TRBD1 (5 bases). V was cut by 5 bases and J by 5 bases, with 12 bases left in between. Looked up from germline, CDR1 is SGHNT and CDR2 is YENEEA. The length of the CDR3 is 14 residues. Here the CDR3 reads CASSAMTATGELFF. The CDR3 bases are TGTGCCAGCAGCGCCATGACAGCTACCGGGGAGCTGTTTTTT.

The chain employs TRBV6-1 and TRBJ1-5; no firm D call. Deletions cut 1 base from V and 5 bases from J, with 9 bases between. The germline gives CDR1 MNHNS, CDR2 SASEGT. There are 14 residues in the CDR3. CDR3: CASSEGSTYQPQHF. DNA of the CDR3: TGTGCCAGCAGTGAAGGGTCCACTTATCAGCCCCAGCATTTT.

This chain joins TRBV11-3 and TRBJ2-2; 9 positions match TRBD1. Germline V lookup: CDR1 SGHNT, CDR2 YENEEA. With V trimmed by 4 bases and J by 4 bases, 7 bases remained unmatched. This CDR3 has 16 amino acids. The CDR3 protein is CASSSPTGGRTGELFF. The CDR3 nucleotides are TGTGCCAGCAGCTCTCCAACAGGGGGCCGCACCGGGGAGCTGTTTTTT.

The chain is built from TRBV2 and TRBJ2-7; D perhaps matches TRBD1 (5 bases). This CDR3 is 16 amino acids long. Trimming shortened V by 2 bases and J by 3 bases, and 17 bases separated the two germline ends. The germline gives CDR1 SNHLY, CDR2 FYNNEI. CDR3 protein: CASSESLHRPNYEQYF. The CDR3 coding sequence is TGTGCCAGCAGTGAAAGCCTCCACAGGCCCAACTACGAGCAGTACTTC.

The V gene is TRBV21-1, the J gene TRBJ2-2; whether TRBD1, the table's D call, matches the DNA was not checked. TRBV21-1 is tagged as a pseudogene. The CDR3 covers 19 residues. The CDR3 reads CASSKAPPGQGATTGELFF. The CDR3 coding sequence is TGTGCCAGCAGCAAAGCCCCCCCGGGGCAGGGGGCAACCACCGGGGAGCTGTTTTTT.

The chain carries TRBV5-8 and TRBJ2-1; D remains ambiguous. The germline V gene has CDR1 SGHTS and CDR2 YDEGEE. The CDR3 consists of 13 residues. Trimming stripped 0 bases from V and 5 bases from J, with 6 bases between. CDR3 protein: CASSLGRNNEQFF. CDR3 coding DNA: TGTGCCAGCAGCTTGGGCAGGAACAATGAGCAGTTCTTC. The variable domain in full, with the rest retrieved from reference TRBV5-8 and TRBJ2-1, is EAGVTQSPTHLIKTRGQQATLRCSPISGHTSVYWYQQALGLGLQFLLWYDEGEERNRGNFPPRFSGRQFPNYSSELNVNALELEDSALYLCASSLGRNNEQFFGPGTRLTVL.

This chain links TRBV5-1 with TRBJ2-5, with TRBD2 matching over 9 bases. In germline, CDR1 is SGHRS, CDR2 YFSETQ. The ends lost 2 bases at V and 5 bases at J; junction bases unmatched: 10. This CDR3 region has 16 residues. CDR3 residues: CASSLVPSGGSETQYF. The CDR3 region has the DNA TGCGCCAGCAGCTTAGTACCCAGCGGGGGGTCGGAGACCCAGTACTTC.

The chain links TRBV29-1 to TRBJ1-2; 7 nucleotides align to TRBD1. This CDR3 has 14 amino acids. CDR1 SQVTM and CDR2 ANQGSEA come from the germline V gene. With V trimmed by 4 bases and J by 4 bases, 9 bases remained unmatched. In DNA, the CDR3 is TGCAGCGTTGTAGAGGAGGGGACAGCCTATGGCTACACCTTC. It codes for CSVVEEGTAYGYTF.